This T cell receptor beta chain was sequenced for a study of blood T cell repertoires in COVID-19. The protocol was immunoSEQ multiplex PCR, while the TCRdb copy is restricted to in-frame clones and leaves out a portion. Among approximately 220,000 clones listed, about 83% were seen once. Notes on this clone: Distinct nucleotide sequences in the sample also encode this CDR3.

The CDR3 sequence is 14 residues long. Trimming at V came to 5 bases and at J to 5 bases, leaving 6 bases not matched to a gene. CDR1 and CDR2 from the germline V gene are MNHEY and SVGAGI. Enrolled through a virtual design, the participants were between roughly 18 and 95 years of age and came from about two dozen US areas. A PCR-confirmed or clinician-diagnosed COVID-19 case had contacted exposed participants within 2 weeks of entry. The clonotype was recovered from a woman aged 50 to 60 who had been exposed to COVID-19. Sequencing was done on a sample of PBMCs or T cells enriched from blood (not recorded which). This chain connects TRBV6-5 to TRBJ1-1; 9 bases map to TRBD1. The CDR3 coding sequence is TGTGCCAGCAGTCGGACAGGGGAAGGTACTGAAGCTTTCTTT. This translates into CASSRTGEGTEAFF.